This T cell receptor (beta chain) derives from a study of blood T cell repertoires in COVID-19 (dated by TCRdb to 2019 to 2021). Regarding the research as a whole: Samples covering the acute and convalescent phases of COVID-19 were provided by collaborators in the United States, Italy and Spain. Subjects who had been exposed to COVID-19, were actively infected with it, or had recovered from it provided the deeply sampled blood TCRbeta repertoires that made up the dataset. Where available, HLA class I and class II types were taken from metadata supplied by the sample provider and were not determined by assay-based typing. The repertoires were made available in a free public database intended to serve as a resource for research on the immune response to SARS-CoV-2. Sample metadata almost always included a de-identified subject ID, COVID-19 status, age in years and sex. The samples were drawn from the first 160 participants of the ongoing ImmuneRACE study and from 950 to 1,500 subjects provided by 6 global collaborators. The material from the prospective study consisted of cDNA or gDNA derived from T cells, B-cell-depleted T cells, or PBMCs.

Participants in the prospective study were enrolled through a virtual design, were aged roughly 18 to 100 years, and lived in roughly 24 United States geographic areas. Cohort assignment in the prospective study relied on participant-reported clinical history from a screening survey and a study questionnaire. A participant counted as exposed if, within 2 weeks of entering the study, that participant had been in contact with someone who had a PCR-confirmed or clinician-diagnosed COVID-19 case. In the prospective study, whole blood, serum and a nasopharyngeal or oropharyngeal swab were collected from each participant by mobile phlebotomists. Additional blood draws and questionnaires over an approximately two-month period could optionally be provided by prospective study participants. Before DNA extraction, blood samples from the prospective study were shipped at room temperature or frozen. What the authors observed across the whole study: The amount of clinical and demographic metadata varied by source and participant and was provided uncurated.

Worth noting for this clone: Its antigen target is currently unknown. Qualities for individual bases were not recorded, and no much larger clone is one base off.

TCRbeta CDR3 regions were amplified from genomic DNA using the immunoSEQ Assay, a bias-controlled multiplex PCR. Under the source paper's analysis protocol: The number of nucleated cells in each sample was estimated from the amplification of reference gene primers within the assay. To quantify the absolute abundance of each unique TCRbeta CDR3 rearrangement, sequence reads were collapsed and filtered. Productive Simpson clonality was computed per sample as the square root of Simpson's diversity index over productive rearrangements. TCRdb took this table from immuneACCESS and kept in-frame rearrangements with V and J called. Such tables lack part of the clones; where checked against another copy, unresolved V genes explain under half of the gap, and the rest is unexplained. For V, J and clone size, that table is used; D and trimming come from the DNA. The sample has 350,000 to 400,000 clones on record, roughly nine tenths of them singletons. Of the sample, roughly 0.86% falls within the top ten clones.

V is reduced by 6 bases and J by 2 bases, leaving a spacing of 15 bases between them. Reading from cysteine to phenylalanine, the CDR3 counts 15 amino acids. The retained sequence is limited to the CDR3, 45 bases, with the frame set at the first base. As encoded in the germline V gene (reference sequence), CDR1 is MNHEY while CDR2 is SMNVEV. This TCR was sampled from a middle-aged woman who had been exposed to COVID-19. Sequenced sample: PBMCs or T cells enriched from blood (not recorded which). This chain joins TRBV27 to TRBJ2-3; a tentative D call is TRBD2 (7 bases match). The nucleotide sequence reads TGTGCCAGCAGCGGGACGGGGGGCCCCACAGATACGCAGTATTTT. This encodes CASSGTGGPTDTQYF.